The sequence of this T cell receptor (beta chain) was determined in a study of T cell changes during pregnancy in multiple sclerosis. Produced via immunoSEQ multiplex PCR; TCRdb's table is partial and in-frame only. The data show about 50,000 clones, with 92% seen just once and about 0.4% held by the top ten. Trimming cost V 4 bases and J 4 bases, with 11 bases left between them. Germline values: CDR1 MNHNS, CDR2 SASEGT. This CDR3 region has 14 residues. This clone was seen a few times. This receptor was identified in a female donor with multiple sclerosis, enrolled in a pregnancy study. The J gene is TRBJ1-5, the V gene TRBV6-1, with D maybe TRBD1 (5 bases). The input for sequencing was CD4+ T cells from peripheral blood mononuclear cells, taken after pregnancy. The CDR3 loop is CASSVAGWNQPQHF. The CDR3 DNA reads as TGTGCCAGCAGTGTGGCAGGGTGGAATCAGCCCCAGCATTTT.